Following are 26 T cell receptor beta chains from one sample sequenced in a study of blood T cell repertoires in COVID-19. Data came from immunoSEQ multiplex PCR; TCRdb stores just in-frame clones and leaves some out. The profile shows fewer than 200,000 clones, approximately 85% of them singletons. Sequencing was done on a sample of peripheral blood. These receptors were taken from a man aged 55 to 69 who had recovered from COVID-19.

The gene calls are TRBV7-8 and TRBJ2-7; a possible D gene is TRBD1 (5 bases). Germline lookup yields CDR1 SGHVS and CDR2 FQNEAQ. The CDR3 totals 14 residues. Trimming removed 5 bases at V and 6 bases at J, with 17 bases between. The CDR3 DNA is TGTGCCAGCAGCCCGACAGAACCTACGGGCGAGCAGTACTTC. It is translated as CASSPTEPTGEQYF.

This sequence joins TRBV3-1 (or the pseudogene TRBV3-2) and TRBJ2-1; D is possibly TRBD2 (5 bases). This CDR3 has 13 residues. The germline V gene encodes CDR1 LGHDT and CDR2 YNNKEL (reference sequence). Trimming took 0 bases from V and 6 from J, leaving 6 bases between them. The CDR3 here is CASSQEGGNEQFF. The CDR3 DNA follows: TGTGCCAGCAGCCAAGAAGGAGGCAATGAGCAGTTCTTC.

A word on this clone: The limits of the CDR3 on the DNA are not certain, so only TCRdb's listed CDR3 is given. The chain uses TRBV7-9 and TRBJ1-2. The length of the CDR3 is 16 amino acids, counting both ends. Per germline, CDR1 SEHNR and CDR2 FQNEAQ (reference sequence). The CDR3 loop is CASSFWRGRGYYGYTF.

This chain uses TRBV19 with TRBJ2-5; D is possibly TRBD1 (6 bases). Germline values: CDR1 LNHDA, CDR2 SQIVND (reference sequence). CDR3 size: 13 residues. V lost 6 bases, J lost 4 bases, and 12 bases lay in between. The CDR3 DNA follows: TGTGCCAGTAGCTTACAGGGAGTAGAGACCCAGTACTTC. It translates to CASSLQGVETQYF.

This CDR3 is CASSPGESSPLHF. CDR3 sequence (DNA): TGTGCCAGCAGCCCAGGGGAGAGTTCACCCCTCCACTTT. The chain is built from TRBV2 and TRBJ1-6, with a weak D call TRBD1 (6 bases). The germline V gene has CDR1 SNHLY and CDR2 FYNNEI. V was clipped by 6 bases and J by 9 bases, with 12 bases between them. This CDR3 contains 13 residues.

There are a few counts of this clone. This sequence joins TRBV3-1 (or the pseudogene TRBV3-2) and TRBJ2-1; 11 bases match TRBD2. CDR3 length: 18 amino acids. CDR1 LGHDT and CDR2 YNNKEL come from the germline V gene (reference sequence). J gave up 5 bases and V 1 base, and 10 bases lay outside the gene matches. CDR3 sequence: CASSQGYLAGGRNNEQFF. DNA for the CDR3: TGTGCCAGCAGCCAAGGATATCTAGCGGGGGGCCGGAACAATGAGCAGTTCTTC.

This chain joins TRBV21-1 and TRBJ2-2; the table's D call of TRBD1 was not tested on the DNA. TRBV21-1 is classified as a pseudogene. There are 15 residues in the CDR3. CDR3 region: CASSRPGQGSGELFF. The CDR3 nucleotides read TGTGCCAGCAGCAGACCGGGACAGGGTTCCGGGGAGCTGTTTTTT.

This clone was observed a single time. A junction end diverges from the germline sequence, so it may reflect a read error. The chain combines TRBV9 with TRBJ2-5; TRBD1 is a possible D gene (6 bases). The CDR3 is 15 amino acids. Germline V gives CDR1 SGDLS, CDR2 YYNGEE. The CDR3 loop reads CASSVGWDNQETQYF. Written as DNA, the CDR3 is TGCGCCAGCAGCGTAGGCTGGGACAACCAAGAGACCCAGTACTTC.

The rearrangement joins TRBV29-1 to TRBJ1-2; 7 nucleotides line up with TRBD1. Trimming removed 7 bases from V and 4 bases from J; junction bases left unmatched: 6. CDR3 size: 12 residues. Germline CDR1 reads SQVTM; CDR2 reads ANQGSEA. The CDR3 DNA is TGCAGCGCCCACAGGGGCCTCTATGGCTACACCTTC. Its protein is CSAHRGLYGYTF.

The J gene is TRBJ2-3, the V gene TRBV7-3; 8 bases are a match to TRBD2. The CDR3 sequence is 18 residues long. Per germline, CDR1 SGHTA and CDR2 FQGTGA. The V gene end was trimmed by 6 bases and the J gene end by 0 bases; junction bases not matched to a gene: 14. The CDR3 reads CASSSPPGGLPSTDTQYF. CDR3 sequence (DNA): TGTGCCAGCAGTTCGCCCCCGGGGGGGCTGCCCAGCACAGATACGCAGTATTTT.

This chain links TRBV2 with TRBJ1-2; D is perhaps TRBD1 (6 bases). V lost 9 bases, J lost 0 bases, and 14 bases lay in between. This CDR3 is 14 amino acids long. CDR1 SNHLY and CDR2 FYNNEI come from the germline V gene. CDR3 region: CARGRGVANYGYTF. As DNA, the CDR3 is TGTGCCAGGGGGAGGGGGGTAGCTAACTATGGCTACACCTTC.

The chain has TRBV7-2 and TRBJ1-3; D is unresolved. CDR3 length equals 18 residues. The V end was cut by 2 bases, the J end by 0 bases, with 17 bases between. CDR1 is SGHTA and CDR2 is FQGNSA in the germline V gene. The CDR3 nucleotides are TGTGCCAGCAGCTTAACCGGGTCTTCGGGTTTCTCTGGAAACACCATATATTTT. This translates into CASSLTGSSGFSGNTIYF.

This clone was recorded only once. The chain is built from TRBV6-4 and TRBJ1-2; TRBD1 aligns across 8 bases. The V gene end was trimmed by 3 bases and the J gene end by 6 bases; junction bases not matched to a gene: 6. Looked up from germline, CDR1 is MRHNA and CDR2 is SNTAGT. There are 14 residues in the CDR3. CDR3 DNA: TGTGCCAGCAGTGATTCGGACAGGGCGGATGGCTACACCTTC. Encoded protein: CASSDSDRADGYTF.

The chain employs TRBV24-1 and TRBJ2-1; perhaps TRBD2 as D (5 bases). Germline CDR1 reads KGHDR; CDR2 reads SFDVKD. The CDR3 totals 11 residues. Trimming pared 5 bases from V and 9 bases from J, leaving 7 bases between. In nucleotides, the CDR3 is TGTGCCACCAGTGCTGGAGGTGAGCAGTTCTTC. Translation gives CATSAGGEQFF.

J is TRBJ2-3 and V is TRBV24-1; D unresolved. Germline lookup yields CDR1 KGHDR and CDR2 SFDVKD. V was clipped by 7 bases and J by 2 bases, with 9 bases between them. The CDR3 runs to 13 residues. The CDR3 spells CATRSHYTDTQYF. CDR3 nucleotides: TGTGCCACCAGGAGTCACTACACAGATACGCAGTATTTT.

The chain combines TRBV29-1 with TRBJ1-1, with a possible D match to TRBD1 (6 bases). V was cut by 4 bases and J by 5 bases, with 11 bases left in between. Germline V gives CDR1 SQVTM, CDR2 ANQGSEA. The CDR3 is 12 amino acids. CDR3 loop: CSVARGQTEAFF. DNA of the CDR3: TGCAGCGTTGCGCGGGGGCAAACTGAAGCTTTCTTT.

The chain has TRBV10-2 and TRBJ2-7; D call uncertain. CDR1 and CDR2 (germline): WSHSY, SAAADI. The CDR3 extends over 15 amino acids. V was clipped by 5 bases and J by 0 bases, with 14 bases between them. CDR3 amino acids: CASSLSPLSSYEQYF. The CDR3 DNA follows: TGCGCCAGCAGTCTAAGCCCATTGTCCTCCTACGAGCAGTACTTC.

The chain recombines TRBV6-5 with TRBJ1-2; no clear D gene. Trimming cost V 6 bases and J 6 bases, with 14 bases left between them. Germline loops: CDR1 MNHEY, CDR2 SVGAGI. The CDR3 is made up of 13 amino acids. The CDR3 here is CASSPRNQHGYTF. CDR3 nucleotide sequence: TGTGCCAGCAGCCCCAGGAATCAGCATGGCTACACCTTC.

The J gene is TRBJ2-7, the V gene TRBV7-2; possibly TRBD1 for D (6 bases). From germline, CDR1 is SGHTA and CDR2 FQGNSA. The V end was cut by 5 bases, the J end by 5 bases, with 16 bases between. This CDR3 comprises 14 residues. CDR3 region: CASSELGGVNEQYF. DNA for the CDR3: TGTGCCAGCAGCGAACTAGGGGGAGTGAACGAGCAGTACTTC.

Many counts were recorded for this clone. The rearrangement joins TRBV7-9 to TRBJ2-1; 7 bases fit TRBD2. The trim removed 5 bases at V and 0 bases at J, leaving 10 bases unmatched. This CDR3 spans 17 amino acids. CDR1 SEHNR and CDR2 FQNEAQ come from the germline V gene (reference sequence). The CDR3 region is CASSPRTSESSYNEQFF. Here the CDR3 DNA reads TGTGCCAGCAGCCCCCGCACTAGCGAAAGCTCCTACAATGAGCAGTTCTTC.

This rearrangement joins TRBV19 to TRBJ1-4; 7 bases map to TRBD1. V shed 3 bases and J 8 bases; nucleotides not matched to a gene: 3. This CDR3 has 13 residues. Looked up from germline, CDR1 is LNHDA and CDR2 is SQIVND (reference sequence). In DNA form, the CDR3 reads TGTGCCAGTAGTATGGCAGGGGGAGAAAAACTGTTTTTT. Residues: CASSMAGGEKLFF.

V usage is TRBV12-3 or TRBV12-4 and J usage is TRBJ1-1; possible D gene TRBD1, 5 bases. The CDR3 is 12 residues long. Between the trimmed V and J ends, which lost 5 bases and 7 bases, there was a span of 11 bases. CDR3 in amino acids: CASSHPGLEAFF. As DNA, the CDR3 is TGTGCCAGCAGTCACCCGGGACTTGAAGCTTTCTTT.

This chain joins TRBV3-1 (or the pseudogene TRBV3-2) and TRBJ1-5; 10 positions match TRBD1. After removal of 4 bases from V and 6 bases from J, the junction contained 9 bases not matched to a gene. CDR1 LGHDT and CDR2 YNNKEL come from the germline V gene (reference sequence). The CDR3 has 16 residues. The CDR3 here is CASSPSGTGVGQPQHF. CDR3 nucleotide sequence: TGTGCCAGCAGCCCCTCGGGGACAGGGGTGGGTCAGCCCCAGCATTTT.

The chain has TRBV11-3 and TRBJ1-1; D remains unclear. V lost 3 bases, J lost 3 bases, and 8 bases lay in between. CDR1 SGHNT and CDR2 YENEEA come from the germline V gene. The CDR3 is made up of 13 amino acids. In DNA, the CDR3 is TGTGCCAGCAGCTTGGGCTTACACACTGAAGCTTTCTTT. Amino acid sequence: CASSLGLHTEAFF.

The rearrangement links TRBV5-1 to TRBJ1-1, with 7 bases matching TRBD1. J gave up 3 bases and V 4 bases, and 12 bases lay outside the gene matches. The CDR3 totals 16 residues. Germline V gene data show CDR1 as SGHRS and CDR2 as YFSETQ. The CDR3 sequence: CASSQWDRGRDTEAFF. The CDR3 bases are TGCGCCAGCAGCCAGTGGGACAGAGGTAGGGACACTGAAGCTTTCTTT.

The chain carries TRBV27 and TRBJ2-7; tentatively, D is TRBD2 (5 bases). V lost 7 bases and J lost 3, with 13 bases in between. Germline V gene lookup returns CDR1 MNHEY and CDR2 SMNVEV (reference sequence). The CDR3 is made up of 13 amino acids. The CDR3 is CASIPDEGYEQYF. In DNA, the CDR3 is TGTGCCAGCATACCCGACGAGGGCTACGAGCAGTACTTC.